The 7 T cell receptor beta chains given below trace back to one sample, sequenced in a study of CD8 T cells in acute hepatitis C reinfection. The table came from immunoSEQ multiplex PCR; TCRdb's copy has only in-frame clones and leaves some out. The sample has 30,000 to 45,000 clones; approximately 83% are singletons. As for time point: naive CD8 control sorted from an acute-time-point sample. Source material: naive CD8+ T cells from PBMCs. The source is a woman younger than 35 who spontaneously cleared hepatitis C infection.

J is TRBJ1-1 and V is TRBV7-9, with D possibly matching TRBD1 (5 bases). The germline V gene encodes CDR1 SEHNR and CDR2 FQNEAQ (reference sequence). The ends were cut back, 6 bases at V and 4 bases at J, with 12 bases in the middle. This CDR3 is 13 amino acids long. The CDR3 bases are TGTGCCAGCAGGTCAGGGCTGACCACTGAAGCTTTCTTT. Its translation: CASRSGLTTEAFF.

The rearrangement uses TRBV7-9 and TRBJ1-2; weak D call: TRBD1 (5 bases). Trimming stripped 5 bases from V and 1 base from J, with 11 bases between. The CDR3 length is 14 residues. Germline V gene sequence: CDR1 SEHNR, CDR2 FQNEAQ (reference sequence). CDR3 residues: CASSLVGGNYGYTF. The CDR3 coding sequence is TGTGCCAGCAGCCTCGTGGGGGGTAACTATGGCTACACCTTC.

J is TRBJ1-2 and V is TRBV6-1, with D possibly being TRBD1 (5 bases). The V end lost 2 bases, the J end lost 1 base, and 17 bases lay between the germline ends. Germline lookup yields CDR1 MNHNS and CDR2 SASEGT. This CDR3 has 17 residues. CDR3 DNA sequence: TGTGCCAGCAGTGAACCCCGGGGTACAGGTATTAACTATGGCTACACCTTC. This encodes CASSEPRGTGINYGYTF.

The chain uses TRBV9 and TRBJ2-7; 10 bases match TRBD2. The CDR3 consists of 18 residues. V lost 4 bases, J lost 0 bases, and 13 bases stayed unmatched. Germline lookup yields CDR1 SGDLS and CDR2 YYNGEE. The CDR3 reads CASSTRASGSESSYEQYF. The CDR3 DNA sequence: TGTGCCAGCAGCACTCGGGCTAGCGGGAGCGAAAGCTCCTACGAGCAGTACTTC. Supplemented by reference TRBV9 and TRBJ2-7, the full variable domain reads DSGVTQTPKHLITATGQRVTLRCSPRSGDLSVYWYQQSLDQGLQFLIQYYNGEERAKGNILERFSAQQFPDLHSELNLSSLELGDSALYFCASSTRASGSESSYEQYFGPGTRLTVT.

V gene TRBV9 combines with J gene TRBJ1-3; no clear D gene. The CDR3 spans 13 residues. V was trimmed by 4 bases and J by 6 bases, leaving 11 bases between them. Germline V lookup: CDR1 SGDLS, CDR2 YYNGEE. The CDR3 sequence: CASSLTSANTIYF. CDR3 in DNA: TGTGCCAGCAGCCTGACAAGCGCAAACACCATATATTTT.

The chain has TRBV7-9 and TRBJ2-1; TRBD2 matches 10 bases. The CDR3 length is 16 residues. The V segment lost 6 bases and the J segment 1 base; nucleotides outside the gene matches: 6. The germline V gene encodes CDR1 SEHNR and CDR2 FQNEAQ (reference sequence). The CDR3 sequence is CASRKTSGRSYNEQFF. The CDR3 nucleotides are TGTGCCAGCAGGAAGACTAGCGGGCGTTCCTACAATGAGCAGTTCTTC.

V is TRBV9 and J is TRBJ2-1, with D possibly being TRBD2 (6 bases). V lost 3 bases, J lost 2 bases, and 15 bases lay in between. The length of the CDR3 is 16 residues. The germline V gene has CDR1 SGDLS and CDR2 YYNGEE. CDR3 DNA sequence: TGTGCCAGCAGCGAGGAAAGGACTACGGCCTACAATGAGCAGTTCTTC. It translates to CASSEERTTAYNEQFF.